A single sample gave rise to the 11 T cell receptor beta chains below, sequenced in a study of shared clonotypes between healthy human individuals. This table comes from immunoSEQ multiplex PCR, and its TCRdb copy is limited to in-frame clones, with some not included. The repertoire holds some 240,000 clones, with 60% to 80% as singletons. The sequencing sample was made of memory CD4+ T cells sorted from blood. Subset indicated: CD45RA-negative fraction. All receptors come from a man in his thirties or forties in good health.

This clone appeared a single time. The chain joins TRBV4-1 to TRBJ1-2; maybe TRBD1 (5 bases). CDR3 length: 14 amino acids. Per germline, CDR1 MGHRA and CDR2 YSYEKL. V lost 1 base to trimming and J lost 8 bases, with 14 bases between them. The DNA of the CDR3 is TGCGCCAGCAGCCAAGTTGACAGTAGAGACGGCTACACCTTC. Its translation: CASSQVDSRDGYTF.

This clone was seen repeatedly, ten times or more. The rearrangement joins TRBV7-8 to TRBJ1-5; unclear D gene. V was pared by 8 bases and J by 3 bases, with 11 bases between. There are 13 residues in the CDR3. The germline V gene encodes CDR1 SGHVS and CDR2 FQNEAQ. The CDR3 protein is CASAHGSNQPQHF. In DNA, the CDR3 is TGTGCCAGCGCCCATGGATCCAATCAGCCCCAGCATTTT.

A few counts support this clone. Here the CDR3 DNA reads TGCAGCGTTGACCGGGGAGGGGAGGAAGCTTTCTTT. Protein sequence: CSVDRGGEEAFF. The chain carries TRBV29-1 and TRBJ1-1; TRBD1 is a possible D gene (5 bases). Trimming removed 3 bases at V and 8 bases at J, with 13 bases between. Germline-derived CDR1 and CDR2 are SQVTM and ANQGSEA. This CDR3 is built from 12 residues.

As to this clone: This sample also contains other DNA sequences that code for the same CDR3. The chain has TRBV10-1 and TRBJ1-5; D remains ambiguous. CDR1 is WNHNN and CDR2 is SYGVQD in the germline V gene (reference sequence). The CDR3 totals 13 residues. V was clipped by 3 bases and J by 4 bases, with 7 bases between them. The CDR3: CASSEGLNQPQHF. DNA for the CDR3: TGCGCCAGCAGTGAAGGACTTAATCAGCCCCAGCATTTT.

The rearrangement links TRBV5-1 to TRBJ2-1; 13 bases align to TRBD2. The V segment lost 4 bases and the J segment 9 bases; nucleotides outside the gene matches: 7. CDR3 length: 15 amino acids. Germline CDR1 and CDR2: SGHRS and YFSETQ. CDR3 residues: CASSLGTSGMGEQFF. The CDR3 coding sequence is TGCGCCAGCAGCCTTGGGACTAGCGGGATGGGTGAGCAGTTCTTC.

This rearrangement joins TRBV18 to TRBJ2-3; D may be TRBD2 (6 bases). Germline V gene lookup returns CDR1 KGHSH and CDR2 LQKENI. The length of the CDR3 is 16 residues. V lost 1 base and J lost 3, with 14 bases in between. The CDR3 coding sequence is TGTGCCAGCTCACCACGGTTGGGGGGAGTTACAGATACGCAGTATTTT. This encodes CASSPRLGGVTDTQYF.

In this sample, this clone turned up once. The chain has TRBV30 and TRBJ1-3; 10 bases agree with TRBD1. The CDR3 covers 15 residues. The V segment lost 2 bases and the J segment 3 bases; nucleotides outside the gene matches: 4. Per the germline V gene, CDR1 is GTSNPN and CDR2 is SVGIG (reference sequence). Here the CDR3 reads CAWSYGTGVGNTIYF. For the CDR3, the DNA is TGTGCCTGGAGTTATGGGACAGGGGTTGGAAACACCATATATTTT.

This clone has a count of ten or more. The CDR3 DNA is TGTGCCAGCAGCCCGAGGGTGGAAAAACTGTTTTTT. Translation: CASSPRVEKLFF. The chain employs TRBV7-3 and TRBJ1-4; the D is unclear. Germline lookup yields CDR1 SGHTA and CDR2 FQGTGA. V was trimmed by 5 bases and J by 8 bases, leaving 9 bases between them. The CDR3 loop spans 12 amino acids.

J is TRBJ2-1 and V is TRBV4-1, with 13 bases that match TRBD2. The CDR3 sequence is 18 residues long. Germline-derived CDR1 and CDR2 are MGHRA and YSYEKL. Unmatched junction bases numbered 7, after V lost 3 bases and J lost 2 bases. CDR3 in DNA: TGCGCCAGCAGCCACCGGACTAGCGGGAGTGATCCCTACAATGAGCAGTTCTTC. Translating it yields CASSHRTSGSDPYNEQFF.

The V call is TRBV10-1, the J call TRBJ2-7; D uncertain. The germline gives CDR1 WNHNN, CDR2 SYGVQD (reference sequence). V was clipped by 4 bases and J by 2 bases, with 9 bases between them. This CDR3 region has 13 residues. The CDR3 DNA reads TGCGCCAGCAGTGCGGCAGGTACCTACGAGCAGTACTTC. Translation: CASSAAGTYEQYF.

The rearrangement uses TRBV28 and TRBJ1-2; maybe TRBD1 (5 bases). From germline, CDR1 is MDHEN and CDR2 SYDVKM. Trimming took off 6 bases at V and 4 bases at J, with 15 bases between the two ends. The CDR3 totals 14 residues. The CDR3 is CASSFGGGVYGYTF. The DNA for the CDR3 is TGTGCCAGCAGCTTCGGGGGAGGCGTCTATGGCTACACCTTC.